Below, one TCR beta chain is given with its context. This entry comes from a study of T cell changes during pregnancy in multiple sclerosis. There are 13 residues in the CDR3. Germline V CDR1 and CDR2: KGHSH, LQKENI. Trimming took off 5 bases at V and 6 bases at J, with 12 bases between the two ends. Produced via immunoSEQ multiplex PCR; TCRdb's table is partial and in-frame only. The profile shows nearly 110,000 clones, 85% to 95% of them singletons. The chain couples TRBV18 to TRBJ2-3; maybe TRBD2 (7 bases). The clonotype comes from a female donor with multiple sclerosis, enrolled in a pregnancy study. The sequencing used peripheral blood, collected after pregnancy. The CDR3 protein is CASSKGEGDTQYF. Here the CDR3 DNA reads TGTGCCAGCTCAAAGGGGGAGGGCGATACGCAGTATTTT.